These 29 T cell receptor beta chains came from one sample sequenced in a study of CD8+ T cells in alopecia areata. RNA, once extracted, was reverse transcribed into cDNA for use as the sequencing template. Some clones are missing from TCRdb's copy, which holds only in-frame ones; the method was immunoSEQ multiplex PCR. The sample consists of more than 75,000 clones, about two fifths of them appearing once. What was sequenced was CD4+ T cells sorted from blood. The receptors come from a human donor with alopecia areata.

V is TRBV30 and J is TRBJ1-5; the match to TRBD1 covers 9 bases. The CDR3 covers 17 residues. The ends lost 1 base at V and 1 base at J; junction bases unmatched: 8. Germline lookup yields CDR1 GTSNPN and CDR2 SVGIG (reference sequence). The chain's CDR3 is CAWSETDRGLSNQPQHF. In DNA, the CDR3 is TGTGCCTGGAGTGAAACGGACAGGGGATTGAGCAATCAGCCCCAGCATTTT.

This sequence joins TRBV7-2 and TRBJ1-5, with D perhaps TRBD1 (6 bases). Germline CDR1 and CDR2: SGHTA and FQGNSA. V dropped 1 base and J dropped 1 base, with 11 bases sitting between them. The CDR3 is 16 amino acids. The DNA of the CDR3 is TGTGCCAGCAGCTTAGGGGACATAATGAGCAATCAGCCCCAGCATTTT. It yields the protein CASSLGDIMSNQPQHF.

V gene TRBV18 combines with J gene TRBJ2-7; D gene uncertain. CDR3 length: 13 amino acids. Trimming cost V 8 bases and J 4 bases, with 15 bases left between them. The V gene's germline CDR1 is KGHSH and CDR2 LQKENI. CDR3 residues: CASRTAAAYEQYF. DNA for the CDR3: TGTGCCAGCCGAACCGCGGCAGCTTACGAGCAGTACTTC. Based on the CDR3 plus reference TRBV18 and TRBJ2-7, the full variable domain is NAGVMQNPRHLVRRRGQEARLRCSPMKGHSHVYWYRQLPEEGLKFMVYLQKENIIDESGMPKERFSAEFPKEGPSILRIQQVVRGDSAAYFCASRTAAAYEQYFGPGTRLTVT.

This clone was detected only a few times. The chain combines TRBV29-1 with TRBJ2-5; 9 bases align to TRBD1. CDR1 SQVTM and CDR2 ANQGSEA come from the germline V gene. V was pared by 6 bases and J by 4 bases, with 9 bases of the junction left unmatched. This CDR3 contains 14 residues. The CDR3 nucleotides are TGCAGCGTCGGACCGGGACAGGGTGGAGAGACCCAGTACTTC. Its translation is CSVGPGQGGETQYF.

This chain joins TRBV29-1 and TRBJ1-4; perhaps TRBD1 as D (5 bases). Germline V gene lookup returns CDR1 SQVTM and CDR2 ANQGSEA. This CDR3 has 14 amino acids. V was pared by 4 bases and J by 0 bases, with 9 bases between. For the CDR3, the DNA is TGCAGCGTTGCTGACAGAGCAACTAATGAAAAACTGTTTTTT. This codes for CSVADRATNEKLFF.

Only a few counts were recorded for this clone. CDR3 amino acids: CASSLRLAGGPGSNEQFF. Here the CDR3 DNA reads TGTGCCAGCAGCTTAAGGCTAGCGGGGGGGCCGGGTTCAAATGAGCAGTTCTTC. The chain recombines TRBV7-2 with TRBJ2-1; 12 bases agree with TRBD2. J lost 7 bases, V lost 2 bases, and 12 bases had no gene match. This CDR3 has 18 amino acids. CDR1 is SGHTA and CDR2 is FQGNSA in the germline V gene.

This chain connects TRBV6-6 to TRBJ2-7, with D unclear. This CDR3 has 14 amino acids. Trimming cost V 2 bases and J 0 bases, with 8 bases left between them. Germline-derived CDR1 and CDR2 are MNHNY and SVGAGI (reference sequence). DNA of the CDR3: TGTGCCAGCAGTTACGGGCTTGGCTCCTACGAGCAGTACTTC. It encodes CASSYGLGSYEQYF.

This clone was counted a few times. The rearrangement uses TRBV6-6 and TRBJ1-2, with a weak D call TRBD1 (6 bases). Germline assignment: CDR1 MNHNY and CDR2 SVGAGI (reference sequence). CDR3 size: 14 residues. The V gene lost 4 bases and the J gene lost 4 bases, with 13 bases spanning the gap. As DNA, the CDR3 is TGTGCCAGCAGTTTGGACAGTTCCTCCTATGGCTACACCTTC. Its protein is CASSLDSSSYGYTF.

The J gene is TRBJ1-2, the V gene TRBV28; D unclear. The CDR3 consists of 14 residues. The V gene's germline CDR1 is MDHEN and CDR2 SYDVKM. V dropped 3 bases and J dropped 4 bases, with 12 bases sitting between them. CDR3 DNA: TGTGCCAGCAGTTTTGTCACGGCTATCTATGGCTACACCTTC. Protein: CASSFVTAIYGYTF.

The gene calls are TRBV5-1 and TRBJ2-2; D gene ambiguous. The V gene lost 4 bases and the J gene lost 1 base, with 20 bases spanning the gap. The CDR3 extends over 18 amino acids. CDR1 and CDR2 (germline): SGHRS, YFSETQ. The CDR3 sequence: CASSRRRSGEQNTGELFF. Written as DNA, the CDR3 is TGCGCCAGCAGCCGTCGTCGATCAGGCGAACAGAACACCGGGGAGCTGTTTTTT.

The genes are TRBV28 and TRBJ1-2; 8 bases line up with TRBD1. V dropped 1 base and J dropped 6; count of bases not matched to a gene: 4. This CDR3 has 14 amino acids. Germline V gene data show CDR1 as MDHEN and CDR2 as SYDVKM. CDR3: CASSLSSGGNGYTF. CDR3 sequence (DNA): TGTGCCAGCAGTTTATCGTCAGGGGGCAATGGCTACACCTTC.

CDR3 bases: TGCGCCAGCAGCTTGGGAGGGGGTTCTCGGTACGAGCAGTACTTC. Its protein product is CASSLGGGSRYEQYF. The chain combines TRBV5-1 with TRBJ2-7, with D possibly TRBD1 on 6 matching bases. CDR1 and CDR2 (germline): SGHRS, YFSETQ. V was clipped by 0 bases and J by 4 bases, with 14 bases between them. The CDR3 runs to 15 residues.

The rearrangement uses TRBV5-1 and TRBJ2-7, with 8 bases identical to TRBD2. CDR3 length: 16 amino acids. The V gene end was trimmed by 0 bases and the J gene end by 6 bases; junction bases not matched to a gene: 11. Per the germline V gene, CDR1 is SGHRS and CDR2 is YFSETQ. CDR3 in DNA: TGCGCCAGCAGCTTGGTGGGAGGCGGGAGCGGGGGCGAGCAGTACTTC. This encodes CASSLVGGGSGGEQYF.

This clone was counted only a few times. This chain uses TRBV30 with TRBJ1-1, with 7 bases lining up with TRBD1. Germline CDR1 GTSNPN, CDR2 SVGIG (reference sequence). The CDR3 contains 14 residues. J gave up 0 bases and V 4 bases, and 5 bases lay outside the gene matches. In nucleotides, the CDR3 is TGTGCCTGGAAGACAGGGCTATTGAACACTGAAGCTTTCTTT. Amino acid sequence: CAWKTGLLNTEAFF. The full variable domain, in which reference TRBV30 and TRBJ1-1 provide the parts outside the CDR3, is SQTIHQWPATLVQPVGSPLSLECTVEGTSNPNLYWYRQAAGRGLQLLFYSVGIGQISSEVPQNLSASRPQDRQFILSSKKLLLSDSGFYLCAWKTGLLNTEAFFGQGTRLTVV.

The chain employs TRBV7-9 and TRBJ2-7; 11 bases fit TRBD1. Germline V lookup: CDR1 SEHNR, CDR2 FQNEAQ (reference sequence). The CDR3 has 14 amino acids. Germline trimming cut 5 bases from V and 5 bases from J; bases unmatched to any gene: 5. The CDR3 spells CASSTGQGGHEQYF. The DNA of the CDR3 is TGTGCCAGCAGCACGGGACAGGGGGGCCACGAGCAGTACTTC. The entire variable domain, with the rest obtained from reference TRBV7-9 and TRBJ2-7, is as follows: DTGVSQNPRHKITKRGQNVTFRCDPISEHNRLYWYRQTLGQGPEFLTYFQNEAQLEKSRLLSDRFSAERPKGSFSTLEIQRTEQGDSAMYLCASSTGQGGHEQYFGPGTRLTVT.

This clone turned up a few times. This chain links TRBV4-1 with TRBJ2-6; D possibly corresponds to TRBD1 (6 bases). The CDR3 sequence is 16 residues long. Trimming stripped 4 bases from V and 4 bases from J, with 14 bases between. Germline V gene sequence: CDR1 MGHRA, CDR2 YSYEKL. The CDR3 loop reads CASSRSTGTGANVLTF. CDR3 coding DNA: TGCGCCAGCAGCCGATCCACCGGGACAGGGGCCAACGTCCTGACTTTC.

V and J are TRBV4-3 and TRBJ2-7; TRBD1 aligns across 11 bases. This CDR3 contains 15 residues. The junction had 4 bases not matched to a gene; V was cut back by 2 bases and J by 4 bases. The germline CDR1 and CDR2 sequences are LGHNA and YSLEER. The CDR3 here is CASSQSDRGLYEQYF. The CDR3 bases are TGCGCCAGCAGCCAATCGGACAGGGGGCTATACGAGCAGTACTTC.

CDR3 DNA: TGTGCCTGGAGTTATCGGGCAAGGAACACTGAAGCTTTCTTT. Protein product: CAWSYRARNTEAFF. The genes are TRBV30 and TRBJ1-1; D remains ambiguous. Germline loops: CDR1 GTSNPN, CDR2 SVGIG (reference sequence). V was trimmed by 2 bases and J by 1 base, leaving 11 bases between them. The length of the CDR3 is 14 residues.

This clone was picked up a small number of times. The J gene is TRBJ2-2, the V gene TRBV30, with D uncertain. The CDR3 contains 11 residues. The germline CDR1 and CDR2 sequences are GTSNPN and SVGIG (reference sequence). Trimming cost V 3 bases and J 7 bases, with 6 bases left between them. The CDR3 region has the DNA TGTGCCTGGAGAAGAGGCGGGGAGCTGTTTTTT. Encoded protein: CAWRRGGELFF.

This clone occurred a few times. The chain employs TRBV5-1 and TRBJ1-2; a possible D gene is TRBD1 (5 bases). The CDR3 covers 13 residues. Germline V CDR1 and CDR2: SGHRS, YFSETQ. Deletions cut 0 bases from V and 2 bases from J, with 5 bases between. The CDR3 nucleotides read TGCGCCAGCAGCTTGGGACAGAACTATGGCTACACCTTC. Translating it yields CASSLGQNYGYTF.

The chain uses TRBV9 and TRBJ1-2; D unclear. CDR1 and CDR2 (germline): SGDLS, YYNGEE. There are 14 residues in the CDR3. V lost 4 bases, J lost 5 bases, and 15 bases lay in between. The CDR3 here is CASSRGPESYGYTF. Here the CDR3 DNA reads TGTGCCAGCAGCCGAGGACCGGAGTCGTATGGCTACACCTTC.

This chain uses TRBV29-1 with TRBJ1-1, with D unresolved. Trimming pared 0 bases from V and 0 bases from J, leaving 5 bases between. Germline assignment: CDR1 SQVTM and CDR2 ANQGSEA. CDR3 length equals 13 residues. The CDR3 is CSVEEDLNTEAFF. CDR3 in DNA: TGCAGCGTTGAAGAGGACCTGAACACTGAAGCTTTCTTT.

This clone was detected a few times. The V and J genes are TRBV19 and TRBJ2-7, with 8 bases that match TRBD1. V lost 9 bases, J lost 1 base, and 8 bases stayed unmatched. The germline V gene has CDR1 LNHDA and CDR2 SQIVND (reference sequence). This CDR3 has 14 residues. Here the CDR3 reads CARSRDRPSYEQYF. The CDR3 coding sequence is TGTGCCAGGTCACGGGACAGGCCTTCCTACGAGCAGTACTTC.

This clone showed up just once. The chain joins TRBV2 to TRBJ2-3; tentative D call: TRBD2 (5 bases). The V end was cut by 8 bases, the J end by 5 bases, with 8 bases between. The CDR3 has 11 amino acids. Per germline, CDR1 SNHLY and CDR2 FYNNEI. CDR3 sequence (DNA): TGTGCCAGCGCGGGCGAAGATACGCAGTATTTT. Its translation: CASAGEDTQYF.

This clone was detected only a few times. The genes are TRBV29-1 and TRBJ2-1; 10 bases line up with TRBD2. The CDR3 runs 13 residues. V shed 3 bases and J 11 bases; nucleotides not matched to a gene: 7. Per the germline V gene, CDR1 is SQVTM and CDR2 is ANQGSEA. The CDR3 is CSVESGGAPKQFF. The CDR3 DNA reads TGCAGCGTTGAGAGCGGGGGGGCCCCTAAGCAGTTCTTC.

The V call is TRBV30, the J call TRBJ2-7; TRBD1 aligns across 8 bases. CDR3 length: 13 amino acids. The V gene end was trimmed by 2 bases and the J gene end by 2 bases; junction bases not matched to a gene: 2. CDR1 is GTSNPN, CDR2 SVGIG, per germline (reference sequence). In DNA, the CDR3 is TGTGCCTGGAGTAGGGACAGGACCTACGAGCAGTACTTC. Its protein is CAWSRDRTYEQYF.

The CDR3 is CASSRGTGHGNTIYF. CDR3 in DNA: TGTGCCAGCAGCCGTGGGACAGGGCATGGAAACACCATATATTTT. The chain employs TRBV7-2 and TRBJ1-3, with TRBD1 identical over 9 bases. V gave up 5 bases and J gave up 3 bases; unmatched junction bases: 5. CDR1 is SGHTA, CDR2 FQGNSA, per germline. The CDR3 is 15 amino acids.

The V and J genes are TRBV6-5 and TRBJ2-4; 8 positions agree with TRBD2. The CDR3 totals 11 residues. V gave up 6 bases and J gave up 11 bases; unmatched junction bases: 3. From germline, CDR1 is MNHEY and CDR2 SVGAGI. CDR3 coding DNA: TGTGCCAGCAGCCGGGAGGGTCTTCAGTACTTC. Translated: CASSREGLQYF.

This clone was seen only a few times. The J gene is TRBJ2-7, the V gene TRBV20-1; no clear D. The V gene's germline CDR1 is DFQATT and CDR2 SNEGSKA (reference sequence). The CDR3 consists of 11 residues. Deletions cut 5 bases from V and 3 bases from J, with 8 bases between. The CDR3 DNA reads TGCAGTGCTCTACACGGCTACGAGCAGTACTTC. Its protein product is CSALHGYEQYF.